This T cell receptor beta chain appears in the sequencing data of a study of cytomegalovirus exposure and HLA in healthy donors. The PCR was carried out with 60 Vbeta primers and 13 Jbeta primers. The data were produced by immunoSEQ multiplex PCR, yet TCRdb's version contains in-frame clones alone and is incomplete. This table holds approximately 100,000 clones, approximately 75% found once. The origin of this receptor is a woman in her thirties or forties in good health and CMV-seronegative. Sequencing was carried out using PBMCs.

This chain's CDR3 is CAISLADEQYF. The CDR3 DNA is TGTGCCATCAGCTTGGCTGACGAGCAGTACTTC. The rearrangement links TRBV10-3 to TRBJ2-7; no definite D call. Germline-derived CDR1 and CDR2 are ENHRY and SYGVKD. The CDR3 is made up of 11 amino acids. Trimming removed 6 bases at V and 5 bases at J, with 8 bases between.